The 3 T cell receptor beta chains below were found in one sample sequenced in a study (dated by TCRdb to the mid-2010s). Libraries came from RT-PCR. Reads for this sample came from an Illumina MiSeq. Through fastp at Q25 and MiXCR, TCRdb rebuilt clones from the public reads, retaining in-frame beta chains. One record per CDR3 amino acid sequence lists the most common genes and DNA. The sample yields about 680,000 distinct CDR3 sequences; 13% to 15% were counted once. 3.6% of the sample rests with the top ten. Specimen: memory CD4+ T cells from blood. All receptors come from a female donor in good health, serving as a healthy control.

This clonotype was counted between two and nine times. The chain recombines TRBV6-5 with TRBJ2-1; 8 bases fit TRBD2. V lost 2 bases to trimming and J lost 4 bases; unmatched junction nucleotides: 4. Germline V gene sequence: CDR1 MNHEY, CDR2 SVGAGI. The CDR3 consists of 15 residues. The CDR3 region has the DNA TGTGCCAGCAGTTACGTGACTAGCGAGTACAATGAGCAGTTCTTC. It translates to CASSYVTSEYNEQFF.

V gene TRBV6-2 or TRBV6-3 combines with J gene TRBJ2-5; D call uncertain. The CDR3 extends over 13 amino acids. V gave up 8 bases and J gave up 0 bases, with 10 bases separating them. CDR1 and CDR2 (germline): MNHEY, SVGEGT. The CDR3 reads CASRRSYQETQYF. The DNA for the CDR3 is TGTGCCAGCCGGCGGTCGTACCAAGAGACCCAGTACTTC.

This chain joins TRBV3-1 and TRBJ2-1; D is unresolved. Germline V CDR1 and CDR2: LGHDT, YNNKEL (reference sequence). The CDR3 runs 16 residues. V was clipped by 7 bases and J by 5 bases, with 21 bases between them. CDR3 sequence: CASKSGGALTNNEQFF. In nucleotides, the CDR3 is TGTGCCAGCAAATCCGGCGGAGCCCTAACCAACAATGAGCAGTTCTTC.